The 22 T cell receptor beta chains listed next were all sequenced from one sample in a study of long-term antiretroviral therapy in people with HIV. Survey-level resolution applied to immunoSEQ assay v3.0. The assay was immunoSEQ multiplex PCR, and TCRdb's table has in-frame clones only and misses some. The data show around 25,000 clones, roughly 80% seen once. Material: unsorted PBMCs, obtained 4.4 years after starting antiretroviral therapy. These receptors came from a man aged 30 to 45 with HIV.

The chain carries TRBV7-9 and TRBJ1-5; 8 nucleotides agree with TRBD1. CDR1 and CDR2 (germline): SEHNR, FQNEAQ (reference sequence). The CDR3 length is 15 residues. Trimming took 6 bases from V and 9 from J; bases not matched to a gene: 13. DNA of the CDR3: TGTGCCAGCAGTCCGGGGACAGGTTTAGGGGCGCCCCAGCATTTT. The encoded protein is CASSPGTGLGAPQHF.

CDR3 nucleotide sequence: TGTGCCAGTAGTATTAGGGGGACTGGGACCACAGATACGCAGTATTTT. It codes for CASSIRGTGTTDTQYF. The J gene is TRBJ2-3, the V gene TRBV19, with D tentatively TRBD1 or TRBD2 (6 bases each). The CDR3 sequence is 16 residues long. From germline, CDR1 is LNHDA and CDR2 SQIVND (reference sequence). Deletions cut 3 bases from V and 2 bases from J, with 15 bases between. Using reference TRBV19 and TRBJ2-3 for the parts outside the CDR3, the full variable domain is DGGITQSPKYLFRKEGQNVTLSCEQNLNHDAMYWYRQDPGQGLRLIYYSQIVNDFQKGDIAEGYSVSREKKESFPLTVTSAQKNPTAFYLCASSIRGTGTTDTQYFGPGTRLTVL.

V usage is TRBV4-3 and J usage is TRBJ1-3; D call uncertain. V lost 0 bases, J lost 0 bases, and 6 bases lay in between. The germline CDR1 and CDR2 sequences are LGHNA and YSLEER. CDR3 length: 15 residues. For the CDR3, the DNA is TGCGCCAGCAGCCAAGATCGCTTCTCTGGAAACACCATATATTTT. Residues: CASSQDRFSGNTIYF.

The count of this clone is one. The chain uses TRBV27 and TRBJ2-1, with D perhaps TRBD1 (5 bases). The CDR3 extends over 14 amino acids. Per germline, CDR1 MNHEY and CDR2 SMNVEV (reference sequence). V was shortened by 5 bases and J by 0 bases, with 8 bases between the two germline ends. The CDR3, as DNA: TGTGCCAGCAGTATAGACAGCTCCTACAATGAGCAGTTCTTC. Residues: CASSIDSSYNEQFF.

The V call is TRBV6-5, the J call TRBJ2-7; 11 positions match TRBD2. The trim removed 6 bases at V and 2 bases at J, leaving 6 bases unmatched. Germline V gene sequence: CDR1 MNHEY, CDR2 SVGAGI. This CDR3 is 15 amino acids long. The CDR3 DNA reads TGTGCCAGCAGGCCCATTAGCGGGAGGGCCTACGAGCAGTACTTC. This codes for CASRPISGRAYEQYF.

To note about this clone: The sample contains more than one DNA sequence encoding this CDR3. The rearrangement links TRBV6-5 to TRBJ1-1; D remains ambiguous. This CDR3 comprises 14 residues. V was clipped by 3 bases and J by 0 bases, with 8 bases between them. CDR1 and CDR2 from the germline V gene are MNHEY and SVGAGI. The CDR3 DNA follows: TGTGCCAGCAGTTATGGAGGGTTGAACACTGAAGCTTTCTTT. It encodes CASSYGGLNTEAFF.

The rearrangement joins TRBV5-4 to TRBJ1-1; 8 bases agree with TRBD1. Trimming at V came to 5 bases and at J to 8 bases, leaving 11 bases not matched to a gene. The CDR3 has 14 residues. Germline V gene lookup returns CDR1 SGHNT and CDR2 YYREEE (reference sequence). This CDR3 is CASSPQGVLTEAFF. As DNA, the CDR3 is TGTGCCAGCAGTCCACAGGGGGTGCTAACCGAAGCTTTCTTT.

The CDR3 nucleotides are TGTGCCAGTGAGGGGCTAGGAGAAAAACTGTTTTTT. Protein: CASEGLGEKLFF. The chain employs TRBV19 and TRBJ1-4; D perhaps matches TRBD1 (5 bases). V was cut by 8 bases and J by 8 bases, with 12 bases left in between. The CDR3 extends over 12 amino acids. Germline V lookup: CDR1 LNHDA, CDR2 SQIVND (reference sequence). The full variable domain, its missing parts supplied by reference TRBV19 and TRBJ1-4, is DGGITQSPKYLFRKEGQNVTLSCEQNLNHDAMYWYRQDPGQGLRLIYYSQIVNDFQKGDIAEGYSVSREKKESFPLTVTSAQKNPTAFYLCASEGLGEKLFFGSGTQLSVL.

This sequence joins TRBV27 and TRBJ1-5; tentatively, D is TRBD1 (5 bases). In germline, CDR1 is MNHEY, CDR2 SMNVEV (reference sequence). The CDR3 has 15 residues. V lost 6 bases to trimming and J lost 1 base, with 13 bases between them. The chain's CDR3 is CASRVGAVSNQPQHF. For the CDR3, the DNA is TGTGCCAGCAGGGTCGGGGCGGTGAGCAATCAGCCCCAGCATTTT.

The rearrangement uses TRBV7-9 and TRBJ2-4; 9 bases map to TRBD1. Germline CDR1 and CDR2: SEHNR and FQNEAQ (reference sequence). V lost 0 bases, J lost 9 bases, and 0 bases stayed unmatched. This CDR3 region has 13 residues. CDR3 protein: CASSLAQGAIQYF. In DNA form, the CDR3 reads TGTGCCAGCAGCTTAGCACAGGGGGCCATTCAGTACTTC.

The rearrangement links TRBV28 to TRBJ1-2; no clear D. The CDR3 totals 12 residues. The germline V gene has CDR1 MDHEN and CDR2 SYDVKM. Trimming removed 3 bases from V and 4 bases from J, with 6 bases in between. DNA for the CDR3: TGTGCCAGCAGTTTGGGATTCTATGGCTACACCTTC. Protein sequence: CASSLGFYGYTF.

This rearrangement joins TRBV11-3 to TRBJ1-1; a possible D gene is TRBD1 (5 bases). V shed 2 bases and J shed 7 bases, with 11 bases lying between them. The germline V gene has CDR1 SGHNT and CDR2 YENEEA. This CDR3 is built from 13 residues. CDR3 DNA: TGTGCCAGCAGCTTAACCGGGGCGGGTGAAGCTTTCTTT. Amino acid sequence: CASSLTGAGEAFF. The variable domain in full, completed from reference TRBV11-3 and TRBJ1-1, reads EAGVVQSPRYKIIEKKQPVAFWCNPISGHNTLYWYLQNLGQGPELLIRYENEEAVDDSQLPKDRFSAERLKGVDSTLKIQPAELGDSAVYLCASSLTGAGEAFFGQGTRLTVV.

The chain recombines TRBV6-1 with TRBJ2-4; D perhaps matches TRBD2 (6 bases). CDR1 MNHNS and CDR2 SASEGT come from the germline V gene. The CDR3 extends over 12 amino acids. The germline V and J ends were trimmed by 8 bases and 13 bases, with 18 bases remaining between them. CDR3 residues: CASEGPPGEQYF. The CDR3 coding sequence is TGTGCCAGCGAAGGCCCCCCGGGGGAGCAGTACTTC.

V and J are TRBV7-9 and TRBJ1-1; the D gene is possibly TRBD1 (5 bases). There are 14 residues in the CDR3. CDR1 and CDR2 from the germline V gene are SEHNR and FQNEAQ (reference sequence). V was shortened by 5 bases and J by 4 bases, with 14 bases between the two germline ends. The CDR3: CASSQKGTITEAFF. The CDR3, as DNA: TGTGCCAGCAGCCAAAAGGGGACGATCACTGAAGCTTTCTTT. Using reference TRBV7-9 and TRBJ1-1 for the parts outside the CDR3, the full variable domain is DTGVSQNPRHKITKRGQNVTFRCDPISEHNRLYWYRQTLGQGPEFLTYFQNEAQLEKSRLLSDRFSAERPKGSFSTLEIQRTEQGDSAMYLCASSQKGTITEAFFGQGTRLTVV.

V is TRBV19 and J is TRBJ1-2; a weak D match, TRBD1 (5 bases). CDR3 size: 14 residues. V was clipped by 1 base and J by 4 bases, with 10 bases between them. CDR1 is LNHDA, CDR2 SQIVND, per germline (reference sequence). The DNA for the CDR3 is TGTGCCAGTAGTATAGGAGGGACGGGCTATGGCTACACCTTC. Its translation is CASSIGGTGYGYTF.

CDR3: CAISREGDTDTQYF. CDR3 nucleotide sequence: TGTGCCATCAGCCGAGAGGGGGACACAGATACGCAGTATTTT. This chain connects TRBV10-3 to TRBJ2-3; a possible D gene is TRBD1 (6 bases). V was trimmed by 6 bases and J by 2 bases, leaving 12 bases between them. The CDR3 sequence is 14 residues long. Germline loops: CDR1 ENHRY, CDR2 SYGVKD.

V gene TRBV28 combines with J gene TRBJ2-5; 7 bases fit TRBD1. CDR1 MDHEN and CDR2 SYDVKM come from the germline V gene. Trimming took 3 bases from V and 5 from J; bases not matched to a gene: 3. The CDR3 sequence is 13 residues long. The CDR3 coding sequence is TGTGCCAGCAGTTTCACAGGGGCTGAGACCCAGTACTTC. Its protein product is CASSFTGAETQYF.

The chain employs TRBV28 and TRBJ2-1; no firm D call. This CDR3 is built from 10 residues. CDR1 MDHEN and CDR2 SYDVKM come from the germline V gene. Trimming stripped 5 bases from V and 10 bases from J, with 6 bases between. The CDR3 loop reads CASSNREQFF. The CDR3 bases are TGTGCCAGCAGTAATCGGGAGCAGTTCTTC.

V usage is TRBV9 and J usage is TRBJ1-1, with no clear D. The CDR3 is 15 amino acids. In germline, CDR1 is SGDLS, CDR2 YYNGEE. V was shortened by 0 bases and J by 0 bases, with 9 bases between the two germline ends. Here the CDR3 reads CASSVGGQMNTEAFF. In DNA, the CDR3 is TGTGCCAGCAGCGTAGGAGGGCAGATGAACACTGAAGCTTTCTTT.

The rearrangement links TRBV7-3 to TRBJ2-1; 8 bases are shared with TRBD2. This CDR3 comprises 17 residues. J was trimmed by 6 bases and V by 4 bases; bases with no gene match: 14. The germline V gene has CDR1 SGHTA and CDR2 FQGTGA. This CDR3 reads CASSSSTGGARGNEQFF. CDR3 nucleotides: TGTGCCAGCAGCTCATCAACCGGGGGGGCGCGGGGCAATGAGCAGTTCTTC. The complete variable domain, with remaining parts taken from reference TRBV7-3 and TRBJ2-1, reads GAGVSQTPSNKVTEKGKYVELRCDPISGHTALYWYRQSLGQGPEFLIYFQGTGAADDSGLPNDRFFAVRPEGSVSTLKIQRTERGDSAVYLCASSSSTGGARGNEQFFGPGTRLTVL.

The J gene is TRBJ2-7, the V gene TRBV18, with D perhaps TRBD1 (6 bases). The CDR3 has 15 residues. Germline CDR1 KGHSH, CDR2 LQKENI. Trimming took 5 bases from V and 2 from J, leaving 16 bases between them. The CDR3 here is CASSIARGSAYEQYF. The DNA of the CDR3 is TGTGCCAGCTCAATCGCAAGGGGGTCTGCCTACGAGCAGTACTTC.

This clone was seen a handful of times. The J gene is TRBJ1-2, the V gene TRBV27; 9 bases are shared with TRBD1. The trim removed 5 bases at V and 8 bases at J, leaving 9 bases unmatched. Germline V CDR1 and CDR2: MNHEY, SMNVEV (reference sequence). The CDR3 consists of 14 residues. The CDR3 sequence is CASSVPQGADGYTF. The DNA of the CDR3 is TGTGCCAGCAGTGTCCCACAGGGGGCGGACGGCTACACCTTC.